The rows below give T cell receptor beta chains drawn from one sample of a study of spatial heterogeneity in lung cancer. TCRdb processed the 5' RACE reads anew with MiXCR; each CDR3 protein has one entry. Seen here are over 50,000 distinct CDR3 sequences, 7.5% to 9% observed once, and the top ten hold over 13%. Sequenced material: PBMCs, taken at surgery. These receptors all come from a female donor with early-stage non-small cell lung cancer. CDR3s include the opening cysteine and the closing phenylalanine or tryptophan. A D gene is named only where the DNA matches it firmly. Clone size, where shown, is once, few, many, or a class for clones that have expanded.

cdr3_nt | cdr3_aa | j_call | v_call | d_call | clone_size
TGCAGTGCTAGAATGGGACCTAATGAAAAACTGTTTTTT | CSARMGPNEKLFF | TRBJ1-4 | TRBV20-1 | NA | few
TGTGCCAGCAGTCCCCCCGGGACCTACACCGGGGAGCTGTTTTTT | CASSPPGTYTGELFF | TRBJ2-2 | TRBV28 | NA | NA
TGTGCCAGCAGCCCGCCGGGGGGCTGGAACTATGGCTACACCTTC | CASSPPGGWNYGYTF | TRBJ1-2 | TRBV7-9 | NA | many
TGCAGTGCTAGAGACTTAGCGGGAGTCTCCTACAATGAGCAGTTCTTC | CSARDLAGVSYNEQFF | TRBJ2-1 | TRBV20-1 | TRBD2 | few
TGTGCCAGCAGCCAAGGGACGGTGAGCAATCAGCCCCAGCATTTT | CASSQGTVSNQPQHF | TRBJ1-5 | TRBV3-1 | NA | few
TGTGCCATCAGTCCGGATCAGGATGAGCAGTTCTTC | CAISPDQDEQFF | TRBJ2-1 | TRBV10-3 | NA | NA
TGTGCCAGCAGTTTGGTAGAGAATCAGCCCCAGCATTTT | CASSLVENQPQHF | TRBJ1-5 | TRBV12-3/TRBV12-4 | NA | NA
TGTGCCAGCAGTCCAGGGAACTCTAACTATGGCTACACCTTC | CASSPGNSNYGYTF | TRBJ1-2 | TRBV6-2/TRBV6-3 | NA | few
TGTGCCAGCACCCTGGGACTAGCTTACAATGAGCAGTTCTTC | CASTLGLAYNEQFF | TRBJ2-1 | TRBV2 | TRBD2 | many
TGTGCCAGCAGTTCATTAGCAGGGGGTAAAAGCTCCTATAATTCACCCCTCCACTTT | CASSSLAGGKSSYNSPLHF | TRBJ1-6 | TRBV28 | TRBD1 | NA
TGCAGTGCTAGAGATACACAGGGGAACAATCAGCCCCAGCATTTT | CSARDTQGNNQPQHF | TRBJ1-5 | TRBV20-1 | TRBD1 | NA
TGTGCCAGCAGTTTAACAGGTTCCTATGGCTACACCTTC | CASSLTGSYGYTF | TRBJ1-2 | TRBV27 | NA | few
TGTGCCAGCAGCTTACTTGGGGATCCGGGCACAGATACGCAGTATTTT | CASSLLGDPGTDTQYF | TRBJ2-3 | TRBV7-3 | NA | NA
NA | CASSSSRRASVGPGELFF | TRBJ2-2 | TRBV28 | NA | many
TGTGCCAGCAGCTCCGACAGGGGCAATCAGCCCCAGCATTTT | CASSSDRGNQPQHF | TRBJ1-5 | TRBV13 | TRBD1 | NA
TGTGCCAGCAGCCCTACAACGGTCTCCTACGAGCAGTACTTC | CASSPTTVSYEQYF | TRBJ2-7 | TRBV7-6 | NA | many
TGTGCCAGCACCCCCATCGGGGACAACTATGGCTACACCTTC | CASTPIGDNYGYTF | TRBJ1-2 | TRBV6-1 | NA | NA
TGCAGTGCTAGGATGGGCGGTGGGGGGAGACCCAACAATGAGCAGTTCTTC | CSARMGGGGRPNNEQFF | TRBJ2-1 | TRBV20-1 | NA | NA
TGTGCCAGCAGTTTCAGGGGGCGCGGGAGCAATCAGCCCCAGCATTTT | CASSFRGRGSNQPQHF | TRBJ1-5 | TRBV27 | TRBD1 | few
TGTGCCAGCAGCTTGGCCAGGGCTAGCGGGGCCTACGAGCAGTACTTC | CASSLARASGAYEQYF | TRBJ2-7 | TRBV5-5 | TRBD2 | many
TGTGCCAGCAGCCAGGGCTCCCCGGTAGCTGGGGCCAACGTCCTGACTTTC | CASSQGSPVAGANVLTF | TRBJ2-6 | TRBV9 | NA | few
TGTGCCAGCACCTCCGGGGCTGAAGCTTTCTTT | CASTSGAEAFF | TRBJ1-1 | TRBV12-3/TRBV12-4 | NA | NA
TGTGCCAGCAGTTACACCAGGGGGGCCAACATTCAGTACTTC | CASSYTRGANIQYF | TRBJ2-4 | TRBV28 | NA | NA
TGTGCCAGCAGCCAAGATGGAGTTAAAGGGGATACGCAGTATTTT | CASSQDGVKGDTQYF | TRBJ2-3 | TRBV14 | NA | NA
TGTGCCAGCAGCTTGGCCGGGGGGGCAGGCAATGAGCAGTTCTTC | CASSLAGGAGNEQFF | TRBJ2-1 | TRBV5-4 | TRBD2 | NA
TGCGCCAGCAGCTTGGGACTAGATAGCAATCAGCCCCAGCATTTT | CASSLGLDSNQPQHF | TRBJ1-5 | TRBV5-1 | NA | many
TGTGCCAGCAGCCAAGAGAGGGCCTACGAGCAGTACTTC | CASSQERAYEQYF | TRBJ2-7 | TRBV4-2 | NA | few
TGTGCCAGCAGCTTGTCCGGCACAGATACGCAGTATTTT | CASSLSGTDTQYF | TRBJ2-3 | TRBV7-3 | NA | few
TGTGCCAGCAGCTTGGCCGACAGAGGCACCGGGGAGCTGTTTTTT | CASSLADRGTGELFF | TRBJ2-2 | TRBV7-8 | NA | NA
TGCAGTGCTAAAGGGGAGGCTGTCGGGGAGACCCAGTACTTC | CSAKGEAVGETQYF | TRBJ2-5 | TRBV20-1 | NA | many
TGTGCCAGCTTTGTGGAGGGACTCACTGAAGCTTTCTTT | CASFVEGLTEAFF | TRBJ1-1 | TRBV7-9 | NA | NA
TGTGCCAGCAGCCCGCCCGGGCGGTTGGGCGCTGAAGCTTTCTTT | CASSPPGRLGAEAFF | TRBJ1-1 | TRBV3-1 | NA | NA
TGCAGTGCTAGAGACGAGAAGGTGTTTAGCAATCAGCCCCAGCATTTT | CSARDEKVFSNQPQHF | TRBJ1-5 | TRBV20-1 | NA | NA
TGTGCCACCTCATTGGGGACTAGCGGCACAGATACGCAGTATTTT | CATSLGTSGTDTQYF | TRBJ2-3 | TRBV12-3/TRBV12-4 | TRBD2 | few
TGTGCCAGCACTAGGGCGGGGGCGGTTACTGAAGCTTTCTTT | CASTRAGAVTEAFF | TRBJ1-1 | TRBV14 | NA | NA
TGTGCCATCAGGGGTACAGGGGACGATACGCAGTATTTT | CAIRGTGDDTQYF | TRBJ2-3 | TRBV10-3 | TRBD1 | many
TGTGCCAGCAGCGTTGGCCACGACCAGCCCCAGCATTTT | CASSVGHDQPQHF | TRBJ1-5 | TRBV9 | NA | NA
TGTGCCAGCAGTTACGAGGGACTGGTGGAGACCCAGTACTTC | CASSYEGLVETQYF | TRBJ2-5 | TRBV6-5 | NA | few
TGCGCCAGCAGCTACATTCCATTCAGCGGGAGCACAGATACGCAGTATTTT | CASSYIPFSGSTDTQYF | TRBJ2-3 | TRBV5-1 | NA | few
TGCAGTGCTAGAGGACAGGGCCCAGATACGCAGTATTTT | CSARGQGPDTQYF | TRBJ2-3 | TRBV20-1 | TRBD1 | few
TGCGCCAGCAGTCCCCTCGGGGGGAAGGTAGATACGCAGTATTTT | CASSPLGGKVDTQYF | TRBJ2-3 | TRBV4-1 | TRBD2 | NA
TGTGCCAGCAGAAACGCGGGGACGGGAGGCAATCAGCCCCAGCATTTT | CASRNAGTGGNQPQHF | TRBJ1-5 | TRBV27 | NA | few
TGTGCCAGCAGCCCCGCAGGGGGCGCGGGCACCGGGGAGCTGTTTTTT | CASSPAGGAGTGELFF | TRBJ2-2 | TRBV9 | TRBD1 | many
TGTGCCAGCACCCCCCAGGGCGGGAACAACTACGAGCAGTACTTC | CASTPQGGNNYEQYF | TRBJ2-7 | TRBV11-2 | NA | NA
TGTGCCAGCAGTGAAGAGGGACGCCTAGGAGGGTATGGCTACACCTTC | CASSEEGRLGGYGYTF | TRBJ1-2 | TRBV6-1 | NA | few
TGTGCCAGCAGAAGAGGGGCAGAGGGTCAGCCCCAGCATTTT | CASRRGAEGQPQHF | TRBJ1-5 | TRBV27 | NA | NA
TGTGCCAGCAGTTACCGTCCGGTCAGCGGGAGGTATGAGCAGTTCTTC | CASSYRPVSGRYEQFF | TRBJ2-1 | TRBV6-5 | TRBD2 | few
TGTGCCAGCAGCCAAGATGAAGCGGAGGCCGGAAACACCATATATTTT | CASSQDEAEAGNTIYF | TRBJ1-3 | TRBV4-2 | NA | NA
TGTGCCACCAGTGCCGGGGTGTCTATGGGCAATCAGCCCCAGCATTTT | CATSAGVSMGNQPQHF | TRBJ1-5 | TRBV24-1 | NA | few